This T cell receptor (beta chain) was captured in a study of T cell repertoires in cytomegalovirus infection. Study details: CMV infection together with matching HLA type was indicated by public TCR beta signatures. The study, taken as a whole, reports: There were HLA-C-restricted CMV-specific TCR beta clonotypes dominating the ex vivo response. There were carriers of CMV plus the relevant HLA, and cumulative public TCR beta family frequency identified them.

TCRdb re-analysed the reads in MiXCR, keeping a single row per CDR3 protein. The table includes 150,000 or so distinct CDR3 sequences, about 20% detected once. This clonotype was seen only a few times. No antigen is known for it. The CDR3 runs 14 residues. V was clipped by 5 bases and J by 1 base, with 12 bases between them. Per germline, CDR1 SEHNR and CDR2 FQNEAQ (reference sequence). This receptor was taken from a human donor in good health (CMV status not recorded). Some clones in this sample may be carry-over from other donors' samples. The sample was CD8+ T cells from cultured PBMCs, taken from culture after CMV antigen stimulation. This chain uses TRBV7-9 with TRBJ2-7; TRBD1 or TRBD2 may be the D gene (5 bases each). The CDR3 sequence is CASSGDRLSYEQYF. The CDR3 nucleotides read TGTGCCAGCAGCGGGGACCGACTGTCCTACGAGCAGTACTTC.